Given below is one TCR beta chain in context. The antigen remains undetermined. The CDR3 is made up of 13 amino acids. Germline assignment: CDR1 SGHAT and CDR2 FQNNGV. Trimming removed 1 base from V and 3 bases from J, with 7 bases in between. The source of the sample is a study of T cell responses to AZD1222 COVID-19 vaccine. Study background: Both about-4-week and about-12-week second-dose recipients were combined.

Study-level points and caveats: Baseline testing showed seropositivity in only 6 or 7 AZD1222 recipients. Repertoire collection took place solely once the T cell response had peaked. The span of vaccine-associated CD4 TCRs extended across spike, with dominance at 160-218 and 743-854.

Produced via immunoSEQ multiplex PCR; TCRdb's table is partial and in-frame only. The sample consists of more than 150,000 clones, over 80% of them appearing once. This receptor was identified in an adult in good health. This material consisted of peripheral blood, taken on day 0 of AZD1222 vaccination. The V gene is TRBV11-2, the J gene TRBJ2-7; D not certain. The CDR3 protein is CASSLGPFYEQYV. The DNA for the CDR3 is TGTGCCAGCAGCTTAGGTCCCTTCTACGAGCAGTACGTC.